The T cell receptor (beta chain) under discussion was sequenced for a study of post-analysis software for immune sequencing data. Study results and caveats: Five or six TRBV segments, TRBV5-6, TRBV5-1 and TRBV20-1 among them, were found more frequent in patients than controls. Analysis by F measure revealed that same-batch samples clustered strongly together. Among multiple sclerosis patients, normalized Chao1 diversity was significantly below that of controls.

This clonotype was observed a handful of times. Its antigen is unidentified. The authors incorporated unique molecular identifiers into the TCR beta cDNA libraries. Between roughly 0.95 and 10 million T cells gave rise to 450,000 to 650,000 cDNA molecules. TCRdb re-called the PCR reads through MiXCR, storing one row per CDR3 protein. The table records over 700,000 distinct CDR3 sequences, roughly 30% of them present only once. This CDR3 region has 15 residues. J lost 4 bases, V lost 6 bases, and 10 bases had no gene match. Germline assignment: CDR1 SQVTM and CDR2 ANQGSEA. The chain joins TRBV29-1 to TRBJ2-1; 9 positions match TRBD2. The sequenced sample was blood. This TCR was recovered from a girl between 10 and 17 years old with multiple sclerosis. The CDR3 is CSVDGTSHIYNEQFF. CDR3 nucleotide sequence: TGCAGCGTGGACGGGACTAGCCATATATACAATGAGCAGTTCTTC.